Listed below are T cell receptor beta chains from one sample, sequenced in a study of spatial heterogeneity in lung cancer. TCRdb re-called the 5' RACE reads with MiXCR, one entry per CDR3 protein. This repertoire shows about 48,000 distinct CDR3 sequences, less than 5.5% found once; its top ten account for approximately 10%. The sample here was PBMCs, taken at surgery. These receptors were collected from a male donor with early-stage non-small cell lung cancer. The CDR3 runs from the conserved cysteine through the conserved F or W. The D gene is left open where the match is weak. Size values are once, few and many counts, or a class for expanded clones, and some rows have none.

clone_size j_call cdr3_length d_call v_call cdr3_nt cdr3_aa
many TRBJ2-5 14 - TRBV6-5 TGTGCCAGCAGTTCCTCCACGTACCTAGAGACCCAGTACTTC CASSSSTYLETQYF
many TRBJ2-1 15 TRBD2 TRBV3-1 TGTGCCAGCAGCCAAATAGCGGGTTTGCGCAATGAGCAGTTCTTC CASSQIAGLRNEQFF
many TRBJ1-1 13 - TRBV7-6 TGTGCCAGCAGCCGGGGGGTGAACACTGAAGCTTTCTTT CASSRGVNTEAFF
- TRBJ2-5 12 - TRBV6-6 TGTGCCAGCAGTTACGGGGGGGAGACCCAGTACTTC CASSYGGETQYF
many TRBJ2-2 15 - TRBV6-1 TGTGCCAGCAGTGAACTGGGGGTCAACACCGGGGAGCTGTTTTTT CASSELGVNTGELFF
many TRBJ1-5 15 - TRBV20-1 TGCAGTGCTAGGGTCGGGGATGAGAGCAATCAGCCCCAGCATTTT CSARVGDESNQPQHF
many TRBJ2-1 12 - TRBV7-2 TGTGCCAGCAGCGATGAAGGGAATGAGCAGTTCTTC CASSDEGNEQFF
many TRBJ2-1 16 - TRBV11-2 TGTGCCAGCAGCTTAGTCCGGGGACCCCCCTACAATGAGCAGTTCTTC CASSLVRGPPYNEQFF
many TRBJ2-3 14 - TRBV20-1 TGCAGTGCTAGGGTGGGCGGAAACACAGATACGCAGTATTTT CSARVGGNTDTQYF
many TRBJ2-4 12 TRBD1 TRBV19 TGTGCCAGTGCTACAGGGGGAAACATTCAGTACTTC CASATGGNIQYF
medium-sized TRBJ2-7 14 - TRBV27 TGTGCCAGCAGTTTAGGAGCCCCACTAAACGAGCAGTACTTC CASSLGAPLNEQYF
many TRBJ2-7 15 - TRBV28 TGTGCCAGCAGTCCCGGACTCCCGGGGCCCTACGAGCAGTACTTC CASSPGLPGPYEQYF
- TRBJ1-2 13 - TRBV7-2 TGTGCCAGCAGCTCCGGGAGCGGATATGGCTACACCTTC CASSSGSGYGYTF
few TRBJ2-2 16 - TRBV7-3 TGTGCCAGCAGCTTTATAGGTGGGATCAACACCGGGGAGCTGTTTTTT CASSFIGGINTGELFF
many TRBJ1-1 16 - TRBV18 TGTGCCAGCTCATCGACACAAACAGGGTTTAGCACTGAAGCTTTCTTT CASSSTQTGFSTEAFF
many TRBJ2-7 15 - TRBV13 TGTGCCAGCAGCCCACGACTCCAAAGCTCCTACGAGCAGTACTTC CASSPRLQSSYEQYF
many TRBJ2-7 15 TRBD1 TRBV24-1 TGTGCCACCAGTGGAACCGGGACAGGGGGATCCGAGCAGTACTTC CATSGTGTGGSEQYF
- TRBJ1-1 16 TRBD1 TRBV12-3/TRBV12-4 TGTGCCAGCAGTTATACTATACAGGGGCCGAACACTGAAGCTTTCTTT CASSYTIQGPNTEAFF
many TRBJ1-1 13 - TRBV7-3 TGTGCCAGCAGCTATCGGACAGACACTGAAGCTTTCTTT CASSYRTDTEAFF
many TRBJ2-5 15 - TRBV5-4 TGTGCCAGCAGCTTGGGACCGAGGTACCAAGAGACCCAGTACTTC CASSLGPRYQETQYF
few TRBJ2-7 16 TRBD1 TRBV9 TGTGCCAGCAGTAATCGGGACAGCGACAAGCCTTACGAGCAGTACTTC CASSNRDSDKPYEQYF
many TRBJ2-5 12 - TRBV20-1 TGCAGTGCTATTCGTAGTGAGGAGACCCAGTACTTC CSAIRSEETQYF